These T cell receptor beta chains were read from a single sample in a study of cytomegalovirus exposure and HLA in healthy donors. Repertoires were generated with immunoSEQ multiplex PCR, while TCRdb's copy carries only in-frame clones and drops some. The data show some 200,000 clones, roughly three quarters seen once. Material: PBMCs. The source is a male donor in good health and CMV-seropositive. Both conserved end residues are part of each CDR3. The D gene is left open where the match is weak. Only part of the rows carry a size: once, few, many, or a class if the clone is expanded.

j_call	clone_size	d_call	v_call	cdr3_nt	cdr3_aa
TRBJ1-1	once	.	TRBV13	TGTGCCAGCAGCTTAGGGACAGGCAAGAACACTGAAGCTTTCTTT	CASSLGTGKNTEAFF
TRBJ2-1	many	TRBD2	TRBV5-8	TGTGCCAGCAACCCTAGCGGGGGGACGTACAATGAGCAGTTCTTC	CASNPSGGTYNEQFF
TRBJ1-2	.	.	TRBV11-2	TGTGCCAGCAGCCCCCGGGCGGGGGATCATGGCTACACCTTC	CASSPRAGDHGYTF
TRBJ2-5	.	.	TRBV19	TGTGCCAGTAGGGTAAAAGGGGGACTACCCCAAGAGACCCAGTACTTC	CASRVKGGLPQETQYF
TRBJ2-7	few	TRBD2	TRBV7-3	TGTGCCAGCAGGCATATCGGACTAGCGGGTGAGCAGTACTTC	CASRHIGLAGEQYF
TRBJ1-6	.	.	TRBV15	TGTGCCACCAGCAGAGATCGAGAGGGACTAAATTCACCCCTCCACTTT	CATSRDREGLNSPLHF
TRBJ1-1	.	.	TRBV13	TGTGCCAGCAGCGCCACAAGGAACACTGAAGCTTTCTTT	CASSATRNTEAFF
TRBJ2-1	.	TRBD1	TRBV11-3	TGTGCCAGCAGCCGCCCGACAGGGGAGCAGTTCTTC	CASSRPTGEQFF
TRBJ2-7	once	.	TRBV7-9	TGTGCCAGCAGCCAACAGGGAGGGGGGCTCTACGAGCAGTACTTC	CASSQQGGGLYEQYF
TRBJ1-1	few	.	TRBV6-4	TGTGCCAGCTCCCGGGGGTCTCGGGTTCCTCTGAACACTGAAGCTTTCTTT	CASSRGSRVPLNTEAFF
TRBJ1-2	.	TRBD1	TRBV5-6	TGTGCCAGCAGCTGGGGGACAGACCCTTATGGCTACACCTTC	CASSWGTDPYGYTF
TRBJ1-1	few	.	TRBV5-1	TGCGCCAGCAAAAAAACGACAGGGAACACTGAAGCTTTCTTT	CASKKTTGNTEAFF
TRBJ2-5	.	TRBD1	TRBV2	TGTGCCAGCAGTGGGGACAGAACACAAGAGACCCAGTACTTC	CASSGDRTQETQYF
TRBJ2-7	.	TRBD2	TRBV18	TGTGCCAGCTCACCAACTAGCGGGGGAGCCTACGAGCAGTACTTC	CASSPTSGGAYEQYF
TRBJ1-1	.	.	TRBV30	TGTGCCTTCGGGTACACTGAAGCTTTCTTT	CAFGYTEAFF
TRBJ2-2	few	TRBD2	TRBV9	TGTGCCAGCAGCTACTATTCTAGCGGGTCTAATGCCGGGGAGCTGTTTTTT	CASSYYSSGSNAGELFF
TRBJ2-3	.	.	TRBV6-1	TGTGCCAGCTGGTTTGGAGGGACTTACACAGATACGCAGTATTTT	CASWFGGTYTDTQYF
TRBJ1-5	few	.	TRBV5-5	TGTGCCAGCAGCCTTCTCCCAGGGGCAAATCAGCCCCAGCATTTT	CASSLLPGANQPQHF
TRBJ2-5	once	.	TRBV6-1	TGTGCCAGCAGGATGACATTTCAAGAGACCCAGTACTTC	CASRMTFQETQYF
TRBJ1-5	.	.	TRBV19	TGTGCCACCTCGGAGCGAGGATCTAGCAATCAGCCCCAGCATTTT	CATSERGSSNQPQHF
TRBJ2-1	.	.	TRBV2	TGTGCCAGCAGTTCCGAGGGTGGGTCCTACAATGAGCAGTTCTTC	CASSSEGGSYNEQFF
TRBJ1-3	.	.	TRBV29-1	TGCAGCAGTCAGGACTCTGGAAACACCATATATTTT	CSSQDSGNTIYF
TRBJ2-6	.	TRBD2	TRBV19	TGTGCCAGTAGTATCGCCTGGGACGGGGGGGCTGGGGCCAACGTCCTGACTTTC	CASSIAWDGGAGANVLTF
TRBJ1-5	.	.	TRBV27	TGTGCCAGCAGGGAAGGGAGCGGCCAGGGGCTAAATCAGCCCCAGCATTTT	CASREGSGQGLNQPQHF
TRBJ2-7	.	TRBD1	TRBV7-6	TGTGCCAGCAGCCAGCGACAGGGACCTTACGGCTACGAGCAGTACTTC	CASSQRQGPYGYEQYF
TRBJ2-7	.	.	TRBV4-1	TGCGCCAGCAGCCCTAGGACAGAGACCTACGAGCAGTACTTC	CASSPRTETYEQYF
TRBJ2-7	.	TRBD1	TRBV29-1	TGCAGCGTTGGGGACAGGGGATTCTCCTACGAGCAGTACTTC	CSVGDRGFSYEQYF
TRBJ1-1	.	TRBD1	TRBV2	TGTGCCGGTTTATCTACAGGGGGTAGCATCTTT	CAGLSTGGSIF
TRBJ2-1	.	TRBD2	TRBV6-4	TGTGCCAGCAGTGATTCTAGCGGGGGGGGCCTTGAGCAGTTCTTC	CASSDSSGGGLEQFF
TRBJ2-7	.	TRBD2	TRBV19	TGTGCCAGTAGCCCGACTAGCGGGGCCTACGAGCAGTACTTC	CASSPTSGAYEQYF
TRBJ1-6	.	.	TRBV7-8	TGTGCCAGCAGCTTAGTACAGTTTAATTCACCCCTCCACTTT	CASSLVQFNSPLHF
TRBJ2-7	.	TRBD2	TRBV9	TGTGCCAGCAGCGTTGGGGCTAGCGGGAGGGCCCTCGAGCAGTACTTC	CASSVGASGRALEQYF
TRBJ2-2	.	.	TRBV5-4	TGTGCCAGCAGCCCAACATACACCGGGGAGCTGTTTTTT	CASSPTYTGELFF
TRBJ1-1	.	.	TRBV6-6	TGTGCCAGCAGAGGGGACATAATGAACACTGAAGCTTTCTTT	CASRGDIMNTEAFF
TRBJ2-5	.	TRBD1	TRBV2	TGTGCCAGCAGAAGACAGGGGGCGCAAGAAGAGACCCAGTACTTC	CASRRQGAQEETQYF
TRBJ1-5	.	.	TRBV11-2	TGTGCCAGCAGCTATGGCAACAATCAGCCCCAGCATTTT	CASSYGNNQPQHF
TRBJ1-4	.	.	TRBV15	TGTGCCACCAGCAGAGATTACGCGAGTACTAATGAAAAACTGTTTTTT	CATSRDYASTNEKLFF
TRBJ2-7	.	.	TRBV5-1	TGCGCCAGCAGCTTGGAGGAGGGCCCCTACGAGCAGTACTTC	CASSLEEGPYEQYF